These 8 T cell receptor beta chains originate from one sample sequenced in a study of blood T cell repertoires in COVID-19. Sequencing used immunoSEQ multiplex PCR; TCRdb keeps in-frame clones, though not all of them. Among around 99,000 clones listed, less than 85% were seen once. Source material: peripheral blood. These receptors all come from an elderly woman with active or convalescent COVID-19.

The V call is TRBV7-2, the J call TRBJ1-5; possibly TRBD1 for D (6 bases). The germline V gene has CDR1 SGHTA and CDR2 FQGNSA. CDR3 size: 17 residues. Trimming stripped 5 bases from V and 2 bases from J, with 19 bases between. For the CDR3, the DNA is TGTGCCAGCAGCCCCAGCGGGGGCCGCGGTGGCAATCAGCCCCAGCATTTT. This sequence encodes CASSPSGGRGGNQPQHF.

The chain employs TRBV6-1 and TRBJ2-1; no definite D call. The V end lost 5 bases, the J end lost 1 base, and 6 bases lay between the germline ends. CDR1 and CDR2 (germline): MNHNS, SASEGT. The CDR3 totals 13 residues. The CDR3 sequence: CASSSNSYNEQFF. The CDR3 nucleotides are TGTGCCAGCAGTTCCAATTCCTACAATGAGCAGTTCTTC.

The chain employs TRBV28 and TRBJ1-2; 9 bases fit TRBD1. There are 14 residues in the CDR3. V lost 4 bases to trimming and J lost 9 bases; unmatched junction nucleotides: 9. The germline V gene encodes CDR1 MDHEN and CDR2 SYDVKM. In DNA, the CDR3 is TGTGCCAGCAGTTCACCCGGGACAGGGAATCGCTACACCTTC. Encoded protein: CASSSPGTGNRYTF.

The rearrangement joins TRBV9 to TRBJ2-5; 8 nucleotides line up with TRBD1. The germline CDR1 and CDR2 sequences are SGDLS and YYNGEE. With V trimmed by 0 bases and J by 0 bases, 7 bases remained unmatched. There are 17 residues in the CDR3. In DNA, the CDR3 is TGTGCCAGCAGCGTAGGACAGGGGAGGAGCTACCAAGAGACCCAGTACTTC. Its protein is CASSVGQGRSYQETQYF. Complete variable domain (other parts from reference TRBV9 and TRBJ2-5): DSGVTQTPKHLITATGQRVTLRCSPRSGDLSVYWYQQSLDQGLQFLIQYYNGEERAKGNILERFSAQQFPDLHSELNLSSLELGDSALYFCASSVGQGRSYQETQYFGPGTRLLVL.

In DNA, the CDR3 is TGTGCCAGTAGTATAGGAGGGCGCACAGATACGCAGTATTTT. Its translation: CASSIGGRTDTQYF. The chain combines TRBV19 with TRBJ2-3; tentative D call: TRBD2 (5 bases). V lost 1 base and J 1 base, leaving 6 bases between the germline ends. This CDR3 spans 14 amino acids. CDR1 and CDR2 from the germline V gene are LNHDA and SQIVND (reference sequence).

The CDR3 DNA reads TGTGCCAGCAGTCCGTCCGGGCAGGGTACCACAGATACGCAGTATTTT. It is translated as CASSPSGQGTTDTQYF. The chain uses TRBV27 and TRBJ2-3, with a weak D call TRBD1 (5 bases). V lost 5 bases and J lost 2, with 17 bases in between. The CDR3 totals 16 residues. From germline, CDR1 is MNHEY and CDR2 SMNVEV (reference sequence).

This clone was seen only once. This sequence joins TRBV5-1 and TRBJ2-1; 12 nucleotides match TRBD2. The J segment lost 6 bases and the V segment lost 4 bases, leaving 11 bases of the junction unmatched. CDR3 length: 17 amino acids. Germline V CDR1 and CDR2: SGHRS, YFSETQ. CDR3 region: CASSRTSGEVGGNEQFF. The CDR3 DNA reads TGCGCCAGCAGCCGGACTAGCGGGGAAGTCGGGGGCAATGAGCAGTTCTTC.

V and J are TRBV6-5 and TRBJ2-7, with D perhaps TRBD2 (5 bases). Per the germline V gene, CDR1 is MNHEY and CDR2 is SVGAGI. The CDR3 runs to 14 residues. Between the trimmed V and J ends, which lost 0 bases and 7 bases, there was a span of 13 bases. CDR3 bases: TGTGCCAGCAGTTACTCGAAATTAGCGTGGGAGCAGTACTTC. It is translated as CASSYSKLAWEQYF.